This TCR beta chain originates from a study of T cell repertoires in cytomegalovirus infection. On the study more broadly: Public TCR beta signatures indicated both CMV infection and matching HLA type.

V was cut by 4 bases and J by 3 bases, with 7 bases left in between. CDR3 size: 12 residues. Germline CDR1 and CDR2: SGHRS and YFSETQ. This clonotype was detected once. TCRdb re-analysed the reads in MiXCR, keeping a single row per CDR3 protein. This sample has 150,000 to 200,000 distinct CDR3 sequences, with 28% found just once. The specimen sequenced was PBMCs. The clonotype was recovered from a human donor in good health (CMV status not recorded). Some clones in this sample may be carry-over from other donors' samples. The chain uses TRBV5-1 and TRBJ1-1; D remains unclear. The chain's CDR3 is CASSPGDTEAFF. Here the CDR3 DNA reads TGCGCCAGCAGCCCCGGGGACACTGAAGCTTTCTTT.